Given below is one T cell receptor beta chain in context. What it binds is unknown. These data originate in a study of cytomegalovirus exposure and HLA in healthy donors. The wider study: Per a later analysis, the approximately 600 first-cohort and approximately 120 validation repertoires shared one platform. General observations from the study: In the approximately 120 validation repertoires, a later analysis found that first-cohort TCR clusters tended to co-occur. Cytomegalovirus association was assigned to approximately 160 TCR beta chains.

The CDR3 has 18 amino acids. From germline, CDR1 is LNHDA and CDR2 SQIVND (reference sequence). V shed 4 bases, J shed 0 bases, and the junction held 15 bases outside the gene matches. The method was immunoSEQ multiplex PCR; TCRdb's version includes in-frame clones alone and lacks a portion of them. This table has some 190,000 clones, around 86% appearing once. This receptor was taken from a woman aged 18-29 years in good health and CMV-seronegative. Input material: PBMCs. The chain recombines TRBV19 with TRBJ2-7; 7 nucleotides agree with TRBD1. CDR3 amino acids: CASSREVPGQSYSYEQYF. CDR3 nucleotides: TGTGCCAGTAGTAGGGAAGTACCGGGACAGAGTTACTCCTACGAGCAGTACTTC. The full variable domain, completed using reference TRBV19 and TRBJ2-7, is DGGITQSPKYLFRKEGQNVTLSCEQNLNHDAMYWYRQDPGQGLRLIYYSQIVNDFQKGDIAEGYSVSREKKESFPLTVTSAQKNPTAFYLCASSREVPGQSYSYEQYFGPGTRLTVT.